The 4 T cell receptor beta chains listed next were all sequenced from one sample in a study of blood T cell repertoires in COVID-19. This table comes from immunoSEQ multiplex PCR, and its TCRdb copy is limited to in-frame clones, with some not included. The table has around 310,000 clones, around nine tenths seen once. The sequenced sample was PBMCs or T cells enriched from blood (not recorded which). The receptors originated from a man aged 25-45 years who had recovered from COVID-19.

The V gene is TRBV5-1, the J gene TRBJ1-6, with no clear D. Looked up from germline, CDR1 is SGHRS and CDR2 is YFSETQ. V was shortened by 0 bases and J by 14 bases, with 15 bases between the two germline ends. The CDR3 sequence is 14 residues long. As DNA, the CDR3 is TGCGCCAGCAGCTTGGAAGGCGGTCAGAGGACCCTCCACTTT. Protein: CASSLEGGQRTLHF.

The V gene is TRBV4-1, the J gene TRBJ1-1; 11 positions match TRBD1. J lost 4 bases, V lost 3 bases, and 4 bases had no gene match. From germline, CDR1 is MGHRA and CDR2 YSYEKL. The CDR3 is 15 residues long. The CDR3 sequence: CASSHVGTGGTEAFF. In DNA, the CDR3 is TGCGCCAGCAGCCACGTTGGGACAGGGGGCACTGAAGCTTTCTTT.

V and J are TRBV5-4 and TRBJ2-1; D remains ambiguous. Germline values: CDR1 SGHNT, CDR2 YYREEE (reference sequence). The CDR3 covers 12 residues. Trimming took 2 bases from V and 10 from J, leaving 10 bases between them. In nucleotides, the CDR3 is TGTGCCAGCAGCTTTGAGGAAAGGGAGCAGTTCTTC. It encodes CASSFEEREQFF.

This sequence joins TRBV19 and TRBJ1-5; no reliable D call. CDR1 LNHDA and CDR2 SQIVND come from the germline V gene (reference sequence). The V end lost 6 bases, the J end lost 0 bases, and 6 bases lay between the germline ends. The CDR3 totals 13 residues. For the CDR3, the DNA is TGTGCCAGTAGGAGTTATAGCAATCAGCCCCAGCATTTT. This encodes CASRSYSNQPQHF.